The T cell receptor (beta chain) described here comes from a study of blood T cell repertoires in COVID-19 (dated by TCRdb to 2019 to 2021). Notes on the research overall: Samples covering the acute and convalescent phases of COVID-19 were provided by collaborators in the United States, Italy and Spain. The material from the prospective study consisted of cDNA or gDNA derived from T cells, B-cell-depleted T cells, or PBMCs. The dataset comprised deeply sampled blood TCRbeta repertoires from subjects exposed to, actively infected with, or recovered from COVID-19. A freely available public database, intended as a resource for researchers studying the immune response to SARS-CoV-2, is where the repertoires were released. Samples came from the ongoing ImmuneRACE study (first 160 participants) plus 1,254 subjects from 6 global collaborators. Nearly every sample came with metadata listing a de-identified subject ID, COVID-19 status, age in years and sex. Where HLA class I and class II types were available, the types were taken from metadata supplied by the sample provider, not from assay-based typing. General findings and caveats noted by the study authors: The quantity of clinical and demographic metadata differed by source and by participant and was supplied without curation.

The CDR3 runs 14 residues from the cysteine to the phenylalanine. Only the CDR3 region is kept as DNA, spanning 42 bases read in frame from base 1. Based on the germline V gene, the CDR1 and CDR2 sequences are SGHRS and YFSETQ. A distance of 15 bases separates the germline ends of V and J, which lose 4 bases and 4 bases respectively. As regards this clone: The antigen it binds to is not known. One base away there is no much larger clone; base qualities are not given.

Each collaborating institution followed its own protocols to collect whole blood in K2EDTA tubes. For TCRbeta analysis, collaborator samples were shipped as frozen whole blood, as isolated PBMCs, or as DNA extracted from either sample type. TCRbeta CDR3 regions were amplified from genomic DNA using the immunoSEQ Assay, a bias-controlled multiplex PCR. On the authors' methods: The number of nucleated cells in each sample was estimated by amplification of reference gene primers within the assay. To quantify the absolute abundance of each unique TCRbeta CDR3 rearrangement, sequence reads were collapsed and filtered. For each sample, productive Simpson clonality was calculated by taking the square root of Simpson's diversity index across productive rearrangements. Here the immuneACCESS table is served through TCRdb, limited to in-frame sequences with V and J called. Missing clones are a known gap in these copies; in checked studies unresolved V genes cover under half, and the rest lacks a known reason. The V and J calls and clone size come from that table; D and trimming were worked out from the DNA. For this sample the table gives approximately 110,000 clones, of which around 80% were detected only once. Of the sample, approximately 0.76% is held by the ten largest clones.

The sample was peripheral blood. The sequence is built from TRBV5-1 and TRBJ2-7; TRBD2 is a weak D gene call, 6 bases matching. This TCR was sampled from a woman aged 70-85 years with acute or convalescent COVID-19. The CDR3 protein sequence reads: CASSGTGTAYEQYF. The DNA sequence is as follows: TGCGCCAGCAGCGGGACTGGTACTGCATACGAGCAGTACTTC.